This T cell receptor (beta chain) was sequenced during a study of cytomegalovirus exposure and HLA in healthy donors. Here immunoSEQ multiplex PCR was the method, and the copy in TCRdb shows in-frame clones only, minus some. The data hold around 70,000 clones, with 94% observed a single time. Study-wide points: With high specificity and sensitivity, the classifier reportedly diagnosed cytomegalovirus status. Most observed TCR sequences were rare, whereas some public TCRs were detected in many donors. Three of the chains that were CMV-associated were confirmed in vitro to be specific for CMV antigens.

The approximately 120-subject validation cohort, separate from the approximately 670-subject first cohort, included the donors. Trimming took 2 bases from V and 4 from J, leaving 5 bases between them. The germline V gene encodes CDR1 KGHSH and CDR2 LQKENI. This CDR3 comprises 12 residues. Turning to this clone: Antigen: not known.

V and J are TRBV18 and TRBJ2-5; D call uncertain. This sequence was found in a man younger than 30 in good health and CMV-seropositive. Sequenced input: PBMCs. The CDR3 loop is CASSPVLETQYF. The CDR3 region has the DNA TGTGCCAGCTCACCAGTCCTAGAGACCCAGTACTTC.